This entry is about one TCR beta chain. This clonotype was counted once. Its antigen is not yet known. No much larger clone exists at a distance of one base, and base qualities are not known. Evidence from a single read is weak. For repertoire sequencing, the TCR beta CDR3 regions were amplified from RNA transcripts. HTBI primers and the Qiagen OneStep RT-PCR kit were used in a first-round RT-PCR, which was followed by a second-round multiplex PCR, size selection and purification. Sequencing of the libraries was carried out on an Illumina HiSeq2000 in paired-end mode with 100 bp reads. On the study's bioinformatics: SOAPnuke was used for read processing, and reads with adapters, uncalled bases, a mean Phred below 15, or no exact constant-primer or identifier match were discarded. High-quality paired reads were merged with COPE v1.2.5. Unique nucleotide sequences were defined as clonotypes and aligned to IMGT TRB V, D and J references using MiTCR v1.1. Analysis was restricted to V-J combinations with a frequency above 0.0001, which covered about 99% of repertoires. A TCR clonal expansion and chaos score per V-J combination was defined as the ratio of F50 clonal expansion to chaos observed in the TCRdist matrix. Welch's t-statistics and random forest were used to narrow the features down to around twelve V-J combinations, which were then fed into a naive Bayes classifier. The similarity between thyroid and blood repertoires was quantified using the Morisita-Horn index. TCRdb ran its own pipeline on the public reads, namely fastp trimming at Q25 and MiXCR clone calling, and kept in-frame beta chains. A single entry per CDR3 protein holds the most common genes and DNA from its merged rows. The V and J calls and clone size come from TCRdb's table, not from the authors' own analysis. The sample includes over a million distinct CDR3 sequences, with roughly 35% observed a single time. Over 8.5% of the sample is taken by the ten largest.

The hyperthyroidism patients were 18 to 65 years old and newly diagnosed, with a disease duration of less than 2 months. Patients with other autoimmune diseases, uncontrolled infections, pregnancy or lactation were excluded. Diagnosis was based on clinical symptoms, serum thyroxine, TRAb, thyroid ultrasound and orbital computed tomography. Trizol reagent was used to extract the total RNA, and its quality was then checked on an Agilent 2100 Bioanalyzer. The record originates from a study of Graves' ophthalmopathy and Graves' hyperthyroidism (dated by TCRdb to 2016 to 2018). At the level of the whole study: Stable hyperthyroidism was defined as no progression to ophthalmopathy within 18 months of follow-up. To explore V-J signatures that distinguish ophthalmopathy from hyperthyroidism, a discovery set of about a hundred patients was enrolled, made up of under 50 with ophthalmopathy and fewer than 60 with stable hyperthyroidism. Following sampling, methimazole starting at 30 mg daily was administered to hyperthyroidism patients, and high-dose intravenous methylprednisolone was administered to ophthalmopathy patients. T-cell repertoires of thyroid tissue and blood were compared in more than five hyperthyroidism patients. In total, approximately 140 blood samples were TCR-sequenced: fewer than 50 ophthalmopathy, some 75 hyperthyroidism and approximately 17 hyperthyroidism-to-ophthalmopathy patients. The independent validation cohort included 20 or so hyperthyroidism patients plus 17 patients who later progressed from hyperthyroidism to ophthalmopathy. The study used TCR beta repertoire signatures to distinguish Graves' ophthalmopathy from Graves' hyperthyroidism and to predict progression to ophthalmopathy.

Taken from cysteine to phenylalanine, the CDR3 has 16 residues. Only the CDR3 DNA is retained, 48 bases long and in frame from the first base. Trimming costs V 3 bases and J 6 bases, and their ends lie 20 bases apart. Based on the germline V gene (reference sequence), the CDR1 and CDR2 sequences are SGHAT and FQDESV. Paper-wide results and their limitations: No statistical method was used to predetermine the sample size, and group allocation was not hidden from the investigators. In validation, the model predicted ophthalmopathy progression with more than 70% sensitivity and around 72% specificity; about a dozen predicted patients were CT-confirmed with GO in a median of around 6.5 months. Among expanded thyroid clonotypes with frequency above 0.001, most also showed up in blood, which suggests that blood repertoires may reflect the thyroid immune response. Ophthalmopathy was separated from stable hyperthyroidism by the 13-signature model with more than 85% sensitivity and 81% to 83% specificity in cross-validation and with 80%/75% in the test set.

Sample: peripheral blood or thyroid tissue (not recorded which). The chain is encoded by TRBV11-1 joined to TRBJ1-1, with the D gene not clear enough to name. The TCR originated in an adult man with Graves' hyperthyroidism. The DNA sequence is TGTGCCAGCAGCTTCGAGTTCCGGCCAACGATCGCTGAAGCTTTCTTT. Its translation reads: CASSFEFRPTIAEAFF.